This T cell receptor (beta chain) was found in a study of identical twins. Study outcomes and limitations: Out-of-frame alpha sequences common to twins exhibited a surplus of low generation probability.

Each CDR3 protein gets one entry after TCRdb re-called the 5' RACE reads with MiXCR. The profile covers roughly 630,000 distinct CDR3 sequences, with around 7.4% appearing a single time and 1.5% to 2% taken by the ten largest. This clonotype was found a few times. The antigen is unknown. The CDR3 runs to 17 residues. Germline V CDR1 and CDR2: MNHEY, SVGAGI. Trimming took 2 bases from V and 4 from J; bases not matched to a gene: 14. This sample was also put to use in a study of yellow fever vaccine responses in identical twins.

The J gene is TRBJ2-7, the V gene TRBV6-5; 7 bases map to TRBD2. This TCR derives from a woman between 18 and 29 years old in good health. Material for sequencing was PBMCs. The CDR3 bases are TGTGCCAGCAGTTACCGAGTATCGTCTAGCGGAAATTACGAGCAGTACTTC. Translated: CASSYRVSSSGNYEQYF.